Below, one T cell receptor beta chain is given with its context. The sample belongs to a study of blood T cell repertoires in COVID-19. CDR3 length equals 15 residues. V lost 0 bases, J lost 9 bases, and 15 bases lay in between. Germline lookup yields CDR1 MNHNS and CDR2 SASEGT. The table came from immunoSEQ multiplex PCR; TCRdb's copy has only in-frame clones and leaves some out. The sample lists some 300,000 clones; roughly 90% were seen once. Specimen: peripheral blood. J is TRBJ2-4 and V is TRBV6-1; D gene unclear. This clonotype was sampled from a woman aged 40 to 49 with COVID-19, enrolled during active disease. Written as DNA, the CDR3 is TGTGCCAGCAGTGAAGCGGAGACGCTGTGGGTCATTCAGTACTTC. Protein sequence: CASSEAETLWVIQYF.